This passage covers 8 T cell receptor beta chains from one sample sequenced in a study of blood T cell repertoires in COVID-19. Profiling relied on immunoSEQ multiplex PCR, and the TCRdb table lists in-frame clones only, not all of them. The sample records a few hundred thousand clones, about 90% being singletons. The source material was peripheral blood. Every receptor here comes from a middle-aged man with active or convalescent COVID-19.

The J gene is TRBJ2-7, the V gene TRBV2, with a tentative D call TRBD2 (6 bases). The CDR3 is 16 residues long. Germline lookup yields CDR1 SNHLY and CDR2 FYNNEI. V was shortened by 3 bases and J by 2 bases, with 17 bases between the two germline ends. CDR3 DNA sequence: TGTGCCAGCAGTGAGGTTCCGGGACTTTTCACCTACGAGCAGTACTTC. Translation gives CASSEVPGLFTYEQYF.

The rearrangement uses TRBV7-9 and TRBJ2-7; TRBD2 aligns across 12 bases. With V trimmed by 1 base and J by 2 bases, 3 bases remained unmatched. From germline, CDR1 is SEHNR and CDR2 FQNEAQ (reference sequence). The length of the CDR3 is 16 residues. CDR3 loop: CASSLGGTSGPYEQYF. In DNA, the CDR3 is TGTGCCAGCAGCTTAGGAGGGACTAGCGGGCCCTACGAGCAGTACTTC.

V gene TRBV6-5 combines with J gene TRBJ2-3; D is ambiguous. Germline values: CDR1 MNHEY, CDR2 SVGAGI. V lost 6 bases and J 8 bases, leaving 9 bases between the germline ends. The CDR3 is 11 residues long. The CDR3 DNA follows: TGTGCCAGCAGCCACTCCTCTACGCAGTATTTT. It specifies CASSHSSTQYF.

The V and J genes are TRBV6-5 and TRBJ2-7; 8 bases align to TRBD1. Germline V CDR1 and CDR2: MNHEY, SVGAGI. The CDR3 is made up of 13 amino acids. With 6 bases clipped from V and 7 bases from J, the junction kept 8 bases outside the gene matches. CDR3 protein: CASRGQGAGEQYF. The CDR3 DNA reads TGTGCCAGCAGGGGGCAGGGGGCCGGAGAGCAGTACTTC.

The rearrangement uses TRBV28 and TRBJ2-7; D is ambiguous. The germline CDR1 and CDR2 sequences are MDHEN and SYDVKM. With 3 bases removed from V and 5 bases from J, the gap between germline ends came to 14 bases. The CDR3 spans 14 residues. The CDR3 region has the DNA TGTGCCAGCAGTTTTCCTTTCGACACTCACGAGCAGTACTTC. Translated: CASSFPFDTHEQYF. The full variable domain, in which reference TRBV28 and TRBJ2-7 provide the parts outside the CDR3, is DVKVTQSSRYLVKRTGEKVFLECVQDMDHENMFWYRQDPGLGLRLIYFSYDVKMKEKGDIPEGYSVSREKKERFSLILESASTNQTSMYLCASSFPFDTHEQYFGPGTRLTVT.

The chain combines TRBV5-6 with TRBJ2-7; a possible D gene is TRBD1 (8 bases). CDR1 SGHDT and CDR2 YYEEEE come from the germline V gene. The CDR3 sequence is 13 residues long. V lost 9 bases to trimming and J lost 2 bases, with 15 bases between them. The CDR3 reads CATNRGRAYEQYF. The CDR3, as DNA: TGTGCCACCAACAGGGGGAGGGCCTACGAGCAGTACTTC.

The rearrangement joins TRBV4-2 to TRBJ2-1, with 10 positions matching TRBD2. V was pared by 4 bases and J by 3 bases, with 6 bases of the junction left unmatched. Germline V CDR1 and CDR2: LGHNA, YNFKEQ. This CDR3 is 16 amino acids long. The CDR3 nucleotides read TGTGCCAGCAGCCGACCCGGGACTAGCGTCTACAATGAGCAGTTCTTC. It yields the protein CASSRPGTSVYNEQFF.

The CDR3 nucleotides read TGTGCCAGCAGCCCTTTGACAGGGACTAGCGGGAGCGAGCAGTACTTC. It yields the protein CASSPLTGTSGSEQYF. The J gene is TRBJ2-7, the V gene TRBV7-8; TRBD2 matches 14 bases. CDR1 SGHVS and CDR2 FQNEAQ come from the germline V gene. Trimming removed 5 bases from V and 6 bases from J; junction bases left unmatched: 9. The CDR3 sequence is 16 residues long.